The sequence of this T cell receptor (beta chain) was determined in a study of T-cell memory formation after mild COVID-19. TCRdb recomputed calls from the 5' RACE reads with MiXCR, one row per CDR3 protein. The table includes around 310,000 distinct CDR3 sequences, around 15% detected once. The CDR3 is 11 residues long. Germline V gene lookup returns CDR1 SGDLS and CDR2 YYNGEE. Trimming pared 2 bases from V and 9 bases from J, leaving 6 bases between. The sequencing sample was made of PBMCs or a T cell subset sorted from them (not recorded which). The chain joins TRBV9 to TRBJ2-1; D gene ambiguous. This TCR was recovered from a man younger than 35 who had mild COVID-19 (a few samples of this study predate the infection). Cell type and time point are not known. The CDR3 reads CASSVGTEQFF. CDR3 sequence (DNA): TGTGCCAGCAGCGTCGGCACTGAGCAGTTCTTC.